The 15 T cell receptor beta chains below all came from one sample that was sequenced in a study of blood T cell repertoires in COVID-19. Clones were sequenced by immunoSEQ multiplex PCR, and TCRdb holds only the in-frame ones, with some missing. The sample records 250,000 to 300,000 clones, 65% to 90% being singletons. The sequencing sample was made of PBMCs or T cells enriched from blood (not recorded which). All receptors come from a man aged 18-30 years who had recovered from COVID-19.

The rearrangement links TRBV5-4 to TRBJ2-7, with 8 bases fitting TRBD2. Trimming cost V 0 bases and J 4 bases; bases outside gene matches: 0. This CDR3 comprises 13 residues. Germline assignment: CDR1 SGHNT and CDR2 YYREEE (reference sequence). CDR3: CASSLERGYEQYF. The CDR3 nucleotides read TGTGCCAGCAGCTTGGAGCGGGGGTACGAGCAGTACTTC.

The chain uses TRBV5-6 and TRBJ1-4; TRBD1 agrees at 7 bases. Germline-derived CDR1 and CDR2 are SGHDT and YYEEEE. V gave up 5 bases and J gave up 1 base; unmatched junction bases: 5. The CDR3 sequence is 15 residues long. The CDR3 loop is CASSFYRGTNEKLFF. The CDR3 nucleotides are TGTGCCAGCAGTTTCTACAGGGGAACTAATGAAAAACTGTTTTTT.

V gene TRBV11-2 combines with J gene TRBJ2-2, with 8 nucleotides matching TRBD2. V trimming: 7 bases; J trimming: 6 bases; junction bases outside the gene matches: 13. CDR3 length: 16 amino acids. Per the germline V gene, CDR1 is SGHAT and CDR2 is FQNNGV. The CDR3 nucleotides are TGTGCCAGCACCTTGATATCGGGAGGGCCATCCGGGGAGCTGTTTTTT. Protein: CASTLISGGPSGELFF.

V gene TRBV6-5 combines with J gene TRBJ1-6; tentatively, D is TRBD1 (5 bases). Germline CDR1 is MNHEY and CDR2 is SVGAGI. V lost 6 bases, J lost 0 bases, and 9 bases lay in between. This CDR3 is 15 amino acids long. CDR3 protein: CASRGRGSYNSPLHF. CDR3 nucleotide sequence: TGTGCCAGCAGGGGGCGCGGCTCCTATAATTCACCCCTCCACTTT.

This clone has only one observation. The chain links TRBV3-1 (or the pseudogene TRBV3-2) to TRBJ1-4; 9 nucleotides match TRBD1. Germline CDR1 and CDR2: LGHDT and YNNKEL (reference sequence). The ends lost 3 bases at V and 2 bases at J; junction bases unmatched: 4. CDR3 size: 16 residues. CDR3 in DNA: TGTGCCAGCAGCCAGGGAGACAGGGGGACTAATGAAAAACTGTTTTTT. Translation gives CASSQGDRGTNEKLFF.

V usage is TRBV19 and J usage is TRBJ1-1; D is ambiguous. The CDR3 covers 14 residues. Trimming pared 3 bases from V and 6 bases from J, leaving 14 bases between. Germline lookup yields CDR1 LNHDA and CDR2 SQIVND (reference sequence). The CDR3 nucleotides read TGTGCCAGTAGTATCCAGCACGGGGTGGCTGAAGCTTTCTTT. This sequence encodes CASSIQHGVAEAFF.

CDR3 amino acids: CASSQLLPTGIKNTEAFF. The CDR3 DNA is TGTGCCAGCAGCCAACTTCTCCCCACGGGGATCAAGAACACTGAAGCTTTCTTT. This chain uses TRBV3-1 (or the pseudogene TRBV3-2) with TRBJ1-1; D gene uncertain. The CDR3 is 18 amino acids. Trimming removed 2 bases at V and 1 base at J, with 20 bases between. Germline CDR1 LGHDT, CDR2 YNNKEL (reference sequence).

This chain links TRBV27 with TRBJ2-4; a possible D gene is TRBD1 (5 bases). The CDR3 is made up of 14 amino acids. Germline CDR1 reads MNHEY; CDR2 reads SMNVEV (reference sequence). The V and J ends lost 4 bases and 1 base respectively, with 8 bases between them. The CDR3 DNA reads TGTGCCAGCAGTTACGACAGTGCCAAAAACATTCAGTACTTC. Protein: CASSYDSAKNIQYF.

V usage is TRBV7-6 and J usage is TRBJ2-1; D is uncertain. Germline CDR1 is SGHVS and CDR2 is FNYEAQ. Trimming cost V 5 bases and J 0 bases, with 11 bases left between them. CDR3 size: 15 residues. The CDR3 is CASSLDTPSYNEQFF. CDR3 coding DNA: TGTGCCAGCAGCCTCGACACCCCCTCCTACAATGAGCAGTTCTTC.

CDR3: CASSLSGSYTGELFF. CDR3 bases: TGCGCCAGCAGCTTAAGCGGGAGTTACACCGGGGAGCTGTTTTTT. This chain links TRBV5-1 with TRBJ2-2; the match to TRBD2 covers 8 bases. Unmatched junction bases numbered 3, after V lost 2 bases and J lost 3 bases. Germline lookup yields CDR1 SGHRS and CDR2 YFSETQ. The CDR3 contains 15 residues.

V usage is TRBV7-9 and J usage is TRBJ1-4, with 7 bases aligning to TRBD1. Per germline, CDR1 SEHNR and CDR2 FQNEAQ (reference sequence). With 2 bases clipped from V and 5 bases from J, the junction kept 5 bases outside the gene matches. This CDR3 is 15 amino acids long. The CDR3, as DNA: TGTGCCAGCAGCTTATATTCACAGGGGAATGAAAAACTGTTTTTT. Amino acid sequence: CASSLYSQGNEKLFF.

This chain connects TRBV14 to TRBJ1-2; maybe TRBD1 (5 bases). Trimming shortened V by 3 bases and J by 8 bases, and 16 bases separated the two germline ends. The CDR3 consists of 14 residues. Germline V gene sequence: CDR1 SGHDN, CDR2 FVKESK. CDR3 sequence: CASSQGRGRQGYTF. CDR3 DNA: TGTGCCAGCAGCCAGGGGAGGGGTCGGCAAGGCTACACCTTC. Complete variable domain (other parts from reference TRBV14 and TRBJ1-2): EAGVTQFPSHSVIEKGQTVTLRCDPISGHDNLYWYRRVMGKEIKFLLHFVKESKQDESGMPNNRFLAERTGGTYSTLKVQPAELEDSGVYFCASSQGRGRQGYTFGSGTRLTVV.

CDR3 bases: TGTGCCAGCAGTCCTGGCGTGAAGGGGATTAACTATGGCTACACCTTC. Amino acid sequence: CASSPGVKGINYGYTF. This chain links TRBV28 with TRBJ1-2, with a possible D match to TRBD1 (5 bases). The CDR3 is 16 residues long. CDR1 MDHEN and CDR2 SYDVKM come from the germline V gene. The V end lost 5 bases, the J end lost 1 base, and 17 bases lay between the germline ends.

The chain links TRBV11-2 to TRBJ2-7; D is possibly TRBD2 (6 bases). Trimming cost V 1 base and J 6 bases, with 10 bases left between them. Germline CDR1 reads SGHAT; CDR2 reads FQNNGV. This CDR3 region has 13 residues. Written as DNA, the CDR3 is TGTGCCAGCAGCTTAGGCCGGGAGTTCGAGCAGTACTTC. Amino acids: CASSLGREFEQYF.

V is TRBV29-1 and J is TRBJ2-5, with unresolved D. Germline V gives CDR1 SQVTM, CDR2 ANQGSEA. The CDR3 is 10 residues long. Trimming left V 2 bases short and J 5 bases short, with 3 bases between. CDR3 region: CSVERETQYF. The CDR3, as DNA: TGCAGCGTTGAACGGGAGACCCAGTACTTC.